The rows below give T cell receptor beta chains drawn from one sample of a study of blood T cell repertoires in COVID-19. Only in-frame clones appear in the TCRdb table, and some are missing; sequencing was by immunoSEQ multiplex PCR. The table has hundreds of thousands of clones, 75% to 90% seen once. The sample comprised peripheral blood. The receptor set was obtained from a woman under 30 with acute or convalescent COVID-19. Both conserved end residues are part of each CDR3. The D gene is left open where the match is weak. For some rows the clone size is stated as once, few or many, or as a class when expanded; others skip it.

17	.	TRBV4-2	TRBJ2-2	TRBD2	TGTGCCAGCAGCCAAGAGGGACTAGCGGGGAGGACCGGGGAGCTGTTTTTT	CASSQEGLAGRTGELFF
15	.	TRBV2	TRBJ1-5	TRBD1	TGTGCCAGCACCTTCCGGGACAGGGCCTCGGAGCCCCAGCATTTT	CASTFRDRASEPQHF
13	.	TRBV11-2	TRBJ1-1	.	TGTGCCAGCAGCTTATTCCCCGGGACAGAAGCTTTCTTT	CASSLFPGTEAFF
17	.	TRBV28	TRBJ2-5	.	TGTGCCAGCAGCTCCGGGCTTGGCAGGGGATTCCAAGAGACCCAGTACTTC	CASSSGLGRGFQETQYF
14	.	TRBV3-1/TRBV3-2	TRBJ1-1	TRBD1	TGTGCCAGCAGCCAAGATGCCCTGACAGGGCTGGCTTTCTTT	CASSQDALTGLAFF
15	.	TRBV11-1	TRBJ2-7	.	TGTGCCAGCAGCAGACCTGGGTTACAGGGTGGCGAGCAGTACTTC	CASSRPGLQGGEQYF
15	.	TRBV9	TRBJ1-1	TRBD1	TGTGCCAGCAGCGTACACAGGGGGCTGGAGACTGAAGCTTTCTTT	CASSVHRGLETEAFF
14	.	TRBV5-5	TRBJ2-1	.	TGTGCCAGCAGCTTGGTACCCGGGTCGGGTGAGCAGTTCTTC	CASSLVPGSGEQFF
11	.	TRBV6-5	TRBJ2-1	.	TGTGCAGTACAGGGCTACAATGAGCAGTTCTTC	CAVQGYNEQFF
11	once	TRBV5-1	TRBJ2-1	.	TGCGCCAGCAGCTTGTTCGATGAGCAGTTCTTC	CASSLFDEQFF
13	.	TRBV11-2	TRBJ1-1	.	TGTGCCAGCGGCGCAGGGATGAACACTGAAGCTTTCTTT	CASGAGMNTEAFF
17	.	TRBV4-2	TRBJ1-4	TRBD1	TGTGCCAGCAGCCAAGATTTTAGGCAGGGGGGCACTGGAAAACTGTTTTTT	CASSQDFRQGGTGKLFF
18	.	TRBV4-1	TRBJ2-1	TRBD2	TGCGCCAGCAGCCCCAGGACTAGCGGGGGCCCTTCCTACAATGAGCAGTTCTTC	CASSPRTSGGPSYNEQFF
16	.	TRBV9	TRBJ2-2	TRBD1	TGTGCCAGCAGCGTAGGAGGGCAGGGGGCTCGTGGGGAGCTGTTTTTT	CASSVGGQGARGELFF
19	.	TRBV2	TRBJ2-6	TRBD1	TGTGCCAGCAGTGAAGTATGGTACAGGGGGCTGTCTGGGGCCAACGTCCTGACTTTC	CASSEVWYRGLSGANVLTF
12	.	TRBV5-1	TRBJ1-5	.	TGCGCCAGCAGCTTGCCCGGGGGGCCCCAGCATTTT	CASSLPGGPQHF